This is a list of T cell receptor beta chains from one sample in a study of blood T cells in healthy people across ages. TCRdb analysed the 5' RACE reads with MiXCR anew, one entry per CDR3 protein. In the table there are over 950,000 distinct CDR3 sequences, around two fifths of which are singletons. The sequenced sample was blood. These receptors were taken from a man younger than 35 in good health. CDR3s include the opening cysteine and the closing phenylalanine or tryptophan. Fields, in order: CDR3 length, V gene, D gene, J gene, clone size, CDR3 protein, CDR3 DNA. The D gene is left open where the match is weak. Some rows mark clone size as missing; the rest say once, few, many or name a class of expanded clone.

length: 15
V: TRBV7-2
D: NA
J: TRBJ1-1
size: few
CDR3: CASSGLGGGSTEAFF
DNA: TGTGCCAGCAGCGGGCTTGGGGGGGGTTCCACTGAAGCTTTCTTT

length: 14
V: TRBV20-1
D: NA
J: TRBJ2-7
size: NA
CDR3: CSASAQGYSYEQYF
DNA: TGCAGTGCTAGTGCCCAGGGGTACTCCTACGAGCAGTACTTC

length: 13
V: TRBV12-3/TRBV12-4
D: NA
J: TRBJ1-2
size: NA
CDR3: CASTRGVPGGYTF
DNA: TGTGCCAGCACCAGAGGGGTGCCGGGTGGCTACACCTTC

length: 15
V: TRBV2
D: NA
J: TRBJ2-4
size: few
CDR3: CASSEAVVAKNIQYF
DNA: TGTGCCAGCAGTGAAGCGGTGGTAGCCAAAAACATTCAGTACTTC

length: 12
V: TRBV10-3
D: NA
J: TRBJ2-5
size: few
CDR3: CAAGLQGYEQYF
DNA: TGTGCCGCGGGACTACAGGGGTATGAGCAGTACTTC

length: 18
V: TRBV7-9
D: NA
J: TRBJ2-3
size: once
CDR3: CASSSPGHSTIRTDTQYF
DNA: TGTGCCAGCAGCTCGCCTGGACACTCAACAATTCGCACAGATACGCAGTATTTT

length: 12
V: TRBV4-1
D: NA
J: TRBJ2-1
size: few
CDR3: CASSQDMRVPFF
DNA: TGCGCCAGCAGCCAAGATATGAGGGTGCCGTTCTTC

length: 15
V: TRBV6-5
D: NA
J: TRBJ2-7
size: few
CDR3: CASSYNRPPWGEQYF
DNA: TGTGCCAGCAGTTACAACCGACCGCCGTGGGGCGAGCAGTACTTC

length: 11
V: TRBV29-1
D: NA
J: TRBJ2-7
size: few
CDR3: CSVEGSGEQYF
DNA: TGCAGCGTTGAAGGATCGGGTGAGCAGTACTTC

length: 19
V: TRBV7-6
D: NA
J: TRBJ1-4
size: NA
CDR3: CASSLGPMIATARNEKLFF
DNA: TGTGCCAGCAGCTTAGGCCCGATGATTGCGACAGCTAGGAATGAAAAACTGTTTTTT

length: 13
V: TRBV2
D: NA
J: TRBJ2-1
size: few
CDR3: CASRGSPYSEQFF
DNA: TGTGCCAGCAGGGGCAGCCCCTATTCTGAGCAGTTCTTC

length: 14
V: TRBV5-1
D: NA
J: TRBJ2-3
size: few
CDR3: CASSSGSSRDTQYF
DNA: TGCGCCAGCAGTTCGGGATCTTCTAGAGATACGCAGTATTTT

length: 17
V: TRBV4-1
D: NA
J: TRBJ1-2
size: NA
CDR3: CASSQDQRGAINYGYTF
DNA: TGCGCCAGCAGCCAAGATCAACGGGGGGCCATCAACTATGGCTACACCTTC

length: 12
V: TRBV7-9
D: NA
J: TRBJ1-1
size: NA
CDR3: CAVDGTNTEAFF
DNA: TGTGCCGTCGACGGGACCAACACTGAAGCTTTCTTT

length: 15
V: TRBV2
D: NA
J: TRBJ1-1
size: NA
CDR3: CASLSAVGGYTEAFF
DNA: TGTGCCAGCCTTTCGGCCGTCGGGGGGTACACTGAAGCTTTCTTT

length: 14
V: TRBV6-2/TRBV6-3
D: TRBD2
J: TRBJ2-3
size: few
CDR3: CASGLAGDTDTQYF
DNA: TGTGCCAGTGGACTAGCGGGGGACACAGATACGCAGTATTTT

length: 15
V: TRBV24-1
D: NA
J: TRBJ2-2
size: NA
CDR3: CATSEDRTNTGELFF
DNA: TGTGCCACCAGTGAAGACAGAACAAACACCGGGGAGCTGTTTTTT

length: 17
V: TRBV6-5
D: NA
J: TRBJ2-3
size: NA
CDR3: CASSSGDPRTLADTQYF
DNA: TGTGCCAGCAGTTCCGGGGACCCCCGGACACTAGCAGATACGCAGTATTTT

length: 14
V: TRBV6-5
D: NA
J: TRBJ1-2
size: NA
CDR3: CASSYSDTPRGYTF
DNA: TGTGCCAGCAGTTACTCAGACACGCCTAGAGGCTACACCTTC

length: 15
V: TRBV6-6
D: TRBD2
J: TRBJ2-1
size: NA
CDR3: CASSYLTVGGDEQFF
DNA: TGTGCCAGCAGTTACCTCACGGTGGGGGGGGATGAGCAGTTCTTC

length: 17
V: TRBV20-1
D: NA
J: TRBJ1-1
size: few
CDR3: CSARDHLRGGGRAEAFF
DNA: TGCAGTGCTAGAGACCATCTCCGGGGAGGGGGTAGAGCTGAAGCTTTCTTT

length: 15
V: TRBV4-3
D: NA
J: TRBJ2-5
size: NA
CDR3: CASSQDMGSQETQYF
DNA: TGCGCCAGCAGCCAAGACATGGGGAGCCAAGAGACCCAGTACTTC

length: 19
V: TRBV4-3
D: TRBD1
J: TRBJ1-2
size: once
CDR3: CASSPETGQILRFNYGYTF
DNA: TGCGCCAGCAGCCCAGAAACGGGACAGATTCTTCGCTTTAACTATGGCTACACCTTC

length: 15
V: TRBV9
D: NA
J: TRBJ2-7
size: once
CDR3: CASSVDAAISYEQYF
DNA: TGTGCCAGCAGCGTAGACGCGGCTATCTCCTACGAGCAGTACTTC

length: 15
V: TRBV13
D: NA
J: TRBJ1-1
size: NA
CDR3: CASSLAGRLNTEAFF
DNA: TGTGCCAGCAGCTTAGCAGGCAGATTGAACACTGAAGCTTTCTTT

length: 15
V: TRBV4-2
D: NA
J: TRBJ2-7
size: NA
CDR3: CASSQDEGTIYEQYF
DNA: TGTGCCAGCAGCCAAGATGAAGGGACAATCTACGAGCAGTACTTC

length: 13
V: TRBV4-2
D: NA
J: TRBJ1-3
size: NA
CDR3: CASAKSAGEKVYF
DNA: TGTGCCAGCGCGAAGTCAGCAGGGGAGAAGGTATATTTT

length: 14
V: TRBV25-1
D: NA
J: TRBJ2-5
size: NA
CDR3: CASSDGRALETQYF
DNA: TGTGCCAGCAGTGACGGAAGGGCTCTGGAGACCCAGTACTTC

length: 15
V: TRBV5-1
D: NA
J: TRBJ2-1
size: few
CDR3: CASSTGRGEGNEQFF
DNA: TGCGCCAGCAGCACGGGTAGGGGGGAAGGCAATGAGCAGTTCTTC

length: 11
V: TRBV2
D: NA
J: TRBJ2-3
size: few
CDR3: CASKIEDTQYF
DNA: TGTGCCAGCAAGATTGAGGATACGCAGTATTTT

length: 14
V: TRBV5-1
D: TRBD2
J: TRBJ2-5
size: few
CDR3: CASSYLAGDKTQYF
DNA: TGCGCCAGCAGCTATCTAGCGGGGGATAAGACCCAGTACTTC

length: 12
V: TRBV20-1
D: NA
J: TRBJ2-1
size: few
CDR3: CSAPGSHNEQFF
DNA: TGCAGTGCTCCCGGGTCCCACAATGAGCAGTTCTTC

length: 13
V: TRBV10-3
D: TRBD1
J: TRBJ1-2
size: NA
CDR3: CAIRRDRVDGYTF
DNA: TGTGCCATCAGGAGGGACAGGGTAGATGGCTACACCTTC

length: 15
V: TRBV12-3/TRBV12-4
D: TRBD1
J: TRBJ1-5
size: few
CDR3: CASISTGQPNQPQHF
DNA: TGTGCCAGCATTTCAACGGGACAGCCTAATCAGCCCCAGCATTTT

length: 11
V: TRBV7-2
D: NA
J: TRBJ2-1
size: NA
CDR3: CASSLMSEQFF
DNA: TGTGCCAGCAGCCTAATGAGTGAGCAGTTCTTC

length: 13
V: TRBV29-1
D: NA
J: TRBJ1-4
size: NA
CDR3: CSVGDTEAEKLFF
DNA: TGCAGCGTGGGGGACACCGAGGCCGAAAAACTGTTTTTT

length: 17
V: TRBV4-1
D: TRBD2
J: TRBJ2-3
size: NA
CDR3: CASSFSGAGGSTDTQYF
DNA: TGCGCCAGCAGCTTTAGCGGGGCGGGAGGTTCCACAGATACGCAGTATTTT

length: 13
V: TRBV12-3/TRBV12-4
D: NA
J: TRBJ1-6
size: NA
CDR3: CASSVLYNSPLHF
DNA: TGTGCCAGCAGTGTATTGTATAATTCGCCCCTCCACTTT

length: 14
V: TRBV2
D: TRBD1
J: TRBJ1-5
size: NA
CDR3: CASSSDRANQPQHF
DNA: TGTGCCAGCAGCTCGGACAGGGCGAATCAGCCCCAGCATTTT

length: 11
V: TRBV28
D: NA
J: TRBJ2-4
size: few
CDR3: CASSSANIQYF
DNA: TGTGCCAGCAGTTCTGCAAACATTCAGTACTTC

length: 13
V: TRBV4-1
D: TRBD1
J: TRBJ1-1
size: NA
CDR3: CASRGQGGAEAFF
DNA: TGCGCCAGCAGGGGACAGGGAGGAGCTGAAGCTTTCTTT

length: 22
V: TRBV12-3/TRBV12-4
D: NA
J: TRBJ1-2
size: NA
CDR3: CASSLPLLGIPALIRTLEGYTF
DNA: TGTGCCAGCAGTTTGCCCCTATTGGGTATACCGGCTCTGATTCGGACGTTAGAAGGCTACACCTTC

length: 16
V: TRBV6-1
D: TRBD1
J: TRBJ1-5
size: NA
CDR3: CASSDSGTGGIQPQHF
DNA: TGTGCCAGCAGTGATAGTGGGACAGGGGGCATCCAGCCCCAGCATTTT

length: 14
V: TRBV12-3/TRBV12-4
D: NA
J: TRBJ1-1
size: many
CDR3: CASSLSGEGTEAFF
DNA: TGTGCCAGCAGTTTATCCGGGGAGGGCACTGAAGCTTTCTTT

length: 14
V: TRBV12-3/TRBV12-4
D: NA
J: TRBJ1-2
size: NA
CDR3: CASSLGQLRYGYTF
DNA: TGTGCCAGCAGTTTAGGGCAGCTACGTTATGGCTACACCTTC

length: 14
V: TRBV7-2
D: NA
J: TRBJ2-3
size: NA
CDR3: CASSLATVTDTQYF
DNA: TGTGCCAGCAGCTTAGCGACAGTCACAGATACGCAGTATTTT

length: 15
V: TRBV20-1
D: TRBD1
J: TRBJ2-1
size: few
CDR3: CSARGGTGFYNEQFF
DNA: TGCAGTGCTAGAGGCGGGACAGGGTTCTACAATGAGCAGTTCTTC

length: 16
V: TRBV29-1
D: TRBD1
J: TRBJ2-1
size: NA
CDR3: CSVEGGQGETYNEQFF
DNA: TGCAGCGTCGAAGGGGGACAGGGTGAAACCTACAATGAGCAGTTCTTC

length: 15
V: TRBV3-1
D: NA
J: TRBJ1-2
size: NA
CDR3: CASSPSGAGIYGYTF
DNA: TGTGCCAGCAGCCCGTCGGGCGCGGGGATTTATGGCTACACCTTC

length: 12
V: TRBV28
D: NA
J: TRBJ1-2
size: NA
CDR3: CASSFKREGYTF
DNA: TGTGCCAGCAGTTTTAAGCGGGAAGGCTACACCTTC

length: 14
V: TRBV3-1
D: NA
J: TRBJ2-5
size: NA
CDR3: CASSPSAYQETQYF
DNA: TGTGCCAGCAGTCCTTCAGCGTACCAAGAGACCCAGTACTTC

length: 13
V: TRBV12-3/TRBV12-4
D: NA
J: TRBJ1-2
size: few
CDR3: CASSASGFYGYTF
DNA: TGTGCCAGCAGTGCATCAGGGTTTTATGGCTACACCTTC

length: 14
V: TRBV5-1
D: NA
J: TRBJ1-3
size: NA
CDR3: CASSVRDSGNTIYF
DNA: TGCGCCAGCAGTGTACGGGACTCTGGAAACACCATATATTTT

length: 14
V: TRBV20-1
D: TRBD1
J: TRBJ1-4
size: NA
CDR3: CSARGAREREKLFF
DNA: TGCAGTGCCAGGGGGGCCAGGGAGAGAGAAAAACTGTTTTTT

length: 15
V: TRBV29-1
D: NA
J: TRBJ1-2
size: few
CDR3: CSVEEAKGEGYGYTF
DNA: TGCAGCGTTGAAGAAGCAAAGGGGGAAGGCTATGGCTACACCTTC

length: 16
V: TRBV4-1
D: NA
J: TRBJ1-6
size: many
CDR3: CASSHPGRDPNSPLHF
DNA: TGCGCCAGCAGCCATCCGGGTCGGGATCCGAATTCACCCCTCCACTTT

length: 14
V: TRBV5-1
D: TRBD1
J: TRBJ1-1
size: NA
CDR3: CASARTGGAAEAFF
DNA: TGCGCCAGCGCACGGACAGGGGGTGCAGCTGAAGCTTTCTTT

length: 14
V: TRBV6-5
D: NA
J: TRBJ1-1
size: once
CDR3: CASSRTRLNTEAFF
DNA: TGTGCCAGCAGCCGAACGCGACTGAACACTGAAGCTTTCTTT

length: 13
V: TRBV7-9
D: NA
J: TRBJ1-4
size: NA
CDR3: CASSSAVQEKLFF
DNA: TGTGCCAGCAGCTCCGCGGTCCAAGAAAAACTGTTTTTT

length: 14
V: TRBV5-1
D: TRBD1
J: TRBJ1-2
size: NA
CDR3: CASTQQGEFGGYTF
DNA: TGCGCCAGCACCCAGCAGGGGGAGTTCGGAGGCTACACCTTC